This TCR beta chain was sequenced for a study of identical twins. This CDR3 contains 13 residues. J was trimmed by 3 bases and V by 5 bases; bases with no gene match: 5. Germline CDR1 and CDR2: SQVTM and ANQGSEA. TCRdb analysed the 5' RACE reads with MiXCR anew, one entry per CDR3 protein. The sample has a few hundred thousand distinct CDR3 sequences; roughly 20% are singletons. The source is a man aged 50-59 years in good health. The sequenced sample consisted of naive T cells sorted from blood. The chain employs TRBV29-1 and TRBJ1-1; 8 bases map to TRBD1. The CDR3 DNA is TGCAGCGTTTACGGACAGGGATACACTGAAGCTTTCTTT. The encoded protein is CSVYGQGYTEAFF. The whole variable domain, remainder taken from reference TRBV29-1 and TRBJ1-1, is SAVISQKPSRDICQRGTSLTIQCQVDSQVTMMFWYRQQPGQSLTLIATANQGSEATYESGFVIDKFPISRPNLTFSTLTVSNMSPEDSSIYLCSVYGQGYTEAFFGQGTRLTVV.